The clone carrying this T cell receptor (beta chain) was seen only a few times. As yet, its antigen is unknown. The data stem from a study of cytomegalovirus exposure and HLA in healthy donors. About the research overall: Of 398 genotyped donors, more than 75% clustered with self-reported Caucasian donors. Overall study results and limits: Some V segments (TRBV6-2 and TRBV6-3 among them) were excluded as indistinguishable. Follow-up analysis found HLA locus-dependent TCR association rates, highest for DRB1 and lowest for HLA-C.

PCR employed 60 Vbeta and 13 Jbeta primers. The assay was immunoSEQ multiplex PCR, and TCRdb's table has in-frame clones only and misses some. The table records some 97,000 clones, approximately 81% of them present only once. The CDR3 runs 15 residues. This TCR derives from a male donor in good health and CMV-seropositive. The sequenced material came from PBMCs. This sequence joins TRBV21-1 and TRBJ2-2; TRBD1, the table's D call, lacks a check against the DNA. TRBV21-1 is a known pseudogene. The CDR3 loop is CASSKQGSDTGELFF. CDR3 DNA: TGTGCCAGCAGCAAACAGGGCTCGGACACCGGGGAGCTGTTTTTT.